This TCR beta chain was recorded in a study of cytomegalovirus exposure and HLA in healthy donors. Whole-study results and caveats: Being indistinguishable, some V segments were excluded, TRBV6-2 and TRBV6-3 among them.

The V and J ends lost 7 bases and 0 bases respectively, with 9 bases between them. The CDR3 length is 13 residues. Germline-derived CDR1 and CDR2 are LNHDA and SQIVND (reference sequence). As to this clone: The antigen is undetermined.

PCR was performed using 60 Vbeta and 13 Jbeta primers. TCRdb keeps only in-frame clones here, not all; method: immunoSEQ multiplex PCR. Seen here are around 130,000 clones, more than 65% observed once, and the top ten hold roughly 1.5%. The sequencing sample was made of PBMCs. This sequence was found in a woman aged 18-29 years in good health and CMV-seronegative. V and J are TRBV19 and TRBJ1-1; no definite D call. CDR3 bases: TGTGCCAGTACCTTGGCGGTGAACACTGAAGCTTTCTTT. It specifies CASTLAVNTEAFF.